Below, 15 T cell receptor beta chains from the same sample are listed, as sequenced in a study of CD8+ T cells in alopecia areata. The authors sorted pooled cutaneous lymph node cells using CD4, CD8alpha, NKG2D, NKG2ACE and other markers. RNA extraction was followed by reverse transcription into cDNA, which acted as the sequencing template. Some clones are missing from TCRdb's copy, which holds only in-frame ones; the method was immunoSEQ multiplex PCR. The table lists approximately 280,000 clones, no singletons, with approximately 1.2% in the top ten. Sequencing was done on a sample of CD4+ T cells sorted from a lymph node. The receptors here all came from a C3H/HeJ mouse with alopecia areata. This mouse strain has H2-k as its MHC haplotype.

In regard to this clone: Gene names are mouse gene names. Read sequence stops 4 residues before the CDR3 end, and the germline J gene provides the missing end. This rearrangement joins TRBV1 to TRBJ2-3, with D perhaps TRBD1 (6 bases). There are 15 residues in the CDR3. Germline V gene data show CDR1 as NSQYPW and CDR2 as LRSPGD (reference sequence). CDR3 residues: CTCSADPRDKETLYF. The part of the CDR3 DNA that was read is TGCACCTGCAGTGCAGACCCCCGGGACAAAGAA.

This clone was seen many times. These gene names are mouse names. The CDR3 is cut off 3 residues early in the read; its end comes from the germline J gene. Other nucleotide sequences from this sample produce the same CDR3. The chain employs TRBV1 and TRBJ1-6; 7 bases agree with TRBD1. TRBJ1-6 is an ORF; its function is uncertain. CDR3 length: 15 residues. V shed 3 bases and J 4 bases; nucleotides not matched to a gene: 3. CDR1 and CDR2 from the germline V gene are NSQYPW and LRSPGD (reference sequence). This CDR3 reads CTCSATGSYNSPLYF. The covered CDR3 bases are TGCACCTGCAGTGCGACAGGGTCTTATAATTCGCCC.

A few counts support this clone. Gene names and germline refer to mouse. The read finishes 4 residues shy of the CDR3 end, and the germline J gene is used to complete it. This chain links TRBV19 with TRBJ1-1; TRBD1 matches 8 bases. This CDR3 has 14 residues. J was trimmed by 1 base and V by 5 bases; bases with no gene match: 4. The germline V gene encodes CDR1 FNHDT and CDR2 SITEND (reference sequence). CDR3 amino acids: CASRPGTGNTEVFF. Partial CDR3 DNA: TGTGCCAGCAGACCCGGGACAGGGAACACA.

On this clone: Mouse gene names and germline throughout. The missing CDR3 end, 4 residues past where the read stops, is filled in from the germline J gene. The rearrangement links TRBV1 to TRBJ2-3; 11 bases align to TRBD1. The length of the CDR3 is 15 residues. In germline, CDR1 is NSQYPW, CDR2 LRSPGD (reference sequence). The CDR3 reads CTCSAEGTGGETLYF. The covered CDR3 bases are TGCACCTGCAGTGCAGAGGGGACAGGGGGAGAA.

Worth noting for this clone: Gene names are the mouse ones. The sequenced fragment ends 4 residues before the CDR3 boundary, so the rest is inferred from the germline J gene. The chain links TRBV1 to TRBJ1-1; the D gene is possibly TRBD1 (5 bases). The germline V gene has CDR1 NSQYPW and CDR2 LRSPGD (reference sequence). The CDR3 covers 15 residues. Trimming cost V 3 bases and J 0 bases, with 11 bases left between them. Partial CDR3 DNA: TGCACCTGCAGTGCGCCGACAGAACCAAACACA. It is translated as CTCSAPTEPNT. The complete CDR3 sequence is CTCSAPTEPNTEVFF.

This clone was seen only a few times. Mouse gene names apply. The read ends 4 residues before the CDR3 terminus; that terminus is restored from the germline J gene. The chain combines TRBV17 with TRBJ2-7; 8 bases align to TRBD1. V gave up 0 bases and J gave up 1 base; unmatched junction bases: 2. The length of the CDR3 is 15 residues. Looked up from germline, CDR1 is MNHDT and CDR2 is YYDKIL. This CDR3 is CASSRDRTGSYEQYF. The covered CDR3 bases are TGTGCTAGCAGTAGAGATCGGACAGGGTCCTAT.

On this clone: Any gene name here is a mouse gene name. The same CDR3 is also encoded by other DNA sequences in this sample. The CDR3 spells CASGRLGASAETLYF. The sequenced part of the CDR3 DNA is TGTGCCAGCGGCCGACTGGGGGCTAGTGCAGAA. The V and J genes are TRBV13-2 and TRBJ2-3; the match to TRBD2 covers 9 bases. From the germline J gene comes the end of the CDR3, since the read stops 4 residues before it. The CDR3 is 15 residues long. Germline assignment: CDR1 NNHNN and CDR2 SYGAGS (reference sequence). Unmatched junction bases numbered 4, after V lost 5 bases and J lost 0 bases.

This clone has just a few counts. Any gene name here is a mouse gene name. Read data end 4 residues before the CDR3 end; the end is taken from the germline J gene. This rearrangement joins TRBV19 to TRBJ1-1, with D perhaps TRBD1 (5 bases). Germline V lookup: CDR1 FNHDT, CDR2 SITEND (reference sequence). The CDR3 runs 13 residues. The covered CDR3 bases are TGTGCCAGCAGTATTGCCAGGGATCCA. Its protein product is CASSIARDP. The CDR3 in full is CASSIARDPEVFF.

This clone was observed a few times. The genes and germline here are from mouse. From the germline J gene comes the end of the CDR3, since the read stops 4 residues before it. This rearrangement joins TRBV1 to TRBJ2-5; TRBD1 aligns across 8 bases. CDR3 size: 15 residues. Germline V gives CDR1 NSQYPW, CDR2 LRSPGD (reference sequence). This CDR3 is CTCSADFRGPDTQYF. The DNA read from the CDR3 is TGCACCTGCAGTGCAGATTTCAGGGGGCCAGAC.

This clone was detected a few times. Each gene name is a mouse one. The CDR3 end is not reached by the read, which stops 4 residues before it; the germline J gene fills it in. This rearrangement joins TRBV1 to TRBJ1-1, with TRBD1 matching over 8 bases. This CDR3 is built from 14 residues. Germline V gene sequence: CDR1 NSQYPW, CDR2 LRSPGD (reference sequence). CDR3 residues: CTCSAPGGVTEVFF. CDR3 bases read: TGCACCTGCAGTGCCCCAGGGGGCGTGACA.

On this clone: Mouse gene names apply. The CDR3 end lies 4 residues beyond the end of the read and is filled in from the germline J gene. Different DNA sequences within this sample yield the same CDR3. The chain combines TRBV5 with TRBJ2-1; 9 nucleotides match TRBD2. With 0 bases clipped from V and 3 bases from J, the junction kept 0 bases outside the gene matches. The CDR3 spans 15 residues. Germline V lookup: CDR1 LGHNA, CDR2 YNLKQL (reference sequence). The CDR3 loop is CASSQEGLGYAEQFF. The covered CDR3 bases are TGTGCCAGCAGCCAAGAGGGACTGGGCTATGCT.

This clone has more than one count but fewer than ten. The gene names here belong to mouse. The CDR3 is cut off 4 residues early in the read; its end comes from the germline J gene. This sample also contains other DNA sequences that code for the same CDR3. The chain couples TRBV13-1 to TRBJ2-2; perhaps TRBD1 as D (5 bases). Trimming cost V 0 bases and J 2 bases, with 8 bases left between them. The CDR3 runs to 15 residues. The germline gives CDR1 NSHNY, CDR2 SYGAGN. Incomplete CDR3 DNA: TGTGCCAGCAGTGATGCAGGGCGGAACACCGGG. This translates into CASSDAGRNTG. The whole CDR3 sequence is CASSDAGRNTGQLYF.

With regard to this clone: Gene names are mouse gene names. The read terminates 4 residues before the CDR3 end, so the remaining end is supplied by the germline J gene. In the same sample, other DNA sequences code for this CDR3. The chain couples TRBV19 to TRBJ2-2, with 8 bases fitting TRBD1. The CDR3 is 14 amino acids. Per germline, CDR1 FNHDT and CDR2 SITEND (reference sequence). Losses at the gene ends were 1 base for V and 4 bases for J; bases not matched to a gene: 0. CDR3 DNA, as far as it was read: TGTGCCAGCAGTATAACAGGGGGCACCGGG. It is translated as CASSITGGTG. The whole CDR3 is CASSITGGTGQLYF.

This clone was counted between two and nine times. Gene names and germline match the mouse. The sequenced fragment ends 4 residues before the CDR3 boundary, so the rest is inferred from the germline J gene. The chain uses TRBV5 and TRBJ2-3; D is perhaps TRBD1 (6 bases). Germline CDR1 reads LGHNA; CDR2 reads YNLKQL (reference sequence). The CDR3 covers 15 residues. Between the trimmed V and J ends, which lost 3 bases and 0 bases, there was a span of 10 bases. CDR3 DNA, as far as it was read: TGTGCCAGCAGCCATGACAGGTCGAGTGCAGAA. Translation gives CASSHDRSSAE. The entire CDR3 protein reads CASSHDRSSAETLYF.

This clone was observed a few times. Germline and genes here are mouse. The missing CDR3 end, 4 residues past where the read stops, is filled in from the germline J gene. Other DNA sequences within the sample encode an identical CDR3. The chain combines TRBV19 with TRBJ2-2; possibly TRBD2 for D (6 bases). The CDR3 totals 13 residues. Trimming shortened V by 0 bases and J by 6 bases, and 6 bases separated the two germline ends. The V gene's germline CDR1 is FNHDT and CDR2 SITEND (reference sequence). Partial CDR3 DNA: TGTGCCAGCAGTATAGGGGGGGCCGGG. It is translated as CASSIGGAG. The entire CDR3 protein reads CASSIGGAGQLYF.